These T cell receptor beta chains were read from a single sample in a study of T cell responses to AZD1222 COVID-19 vaccine. Clones were read by immunoSEQ multiplex PCR, and TCRdb kept only the in-frame ones, dropping some. The sample contains approximately 180,000 clones, about 90% of which appear only once. The source material was peripheral blood, sampled on day 0 of AZD1222 vaccination. These receptors were taken from an adult in good health. Each CDR3 is given with its conserved first and last residue.

V,J,CDR3
TRBV7-2,TRBJ1-2,CASSPPDPRYTF
TRBV14,TRBJ1-2,CASSQEWWAGLNYGYTF
TRBV7-2,TRBJ2-7,CASSLSRGALVYEQYF
TRBV5-1,TRBJ1-2,CASSPEPDRVYGYTF
TRBV4-1,TRBJ1-2,CASSQGQGSNYGYTF
TRBV5-1,TRBJ1-2,CASSLEGQNYGYTF
TRBV19,TRBJ2-1,CASSPLLSGGKNEQFF
TRBV21-1,TRBJ2-7,CASSTRNKRAGRIINYEQYF
TRBV19,TRBJ1-3,CASSGTVNSGNTIYF
TRBV19,TRBJ1-2,CASSIDHRGGYGYTF
TRBV28,TRBJ1-3,CASSRRNTIYF
TRBV13,TRBJ1-3,CASTSGFSGNTIYF
TRBV6-5,TRBJ1-4,CASSRGQGYEKLFF
TRBV6-4,TRBJ1-6,CASSEGDNSPLHF
TRBV19,TRBJ2-7,CASSPDRVDSYEQYF
TRBV11-3,TRBJ2-1,CASSLASGTRMGEQFF
TRBV6-7,TRBJ1-1,CASSEQGNTEAFF
TRBV6-4,TRBJ2-3,CASSAGVPDTQYF
TRBV2,TRBJ2-1,CASSEVGTSIYNEQFF
TRBV10-2,TRBJ1-6,CASSEWRFGDNSPLHF
TRBV30,TRBJ1-1,CAWKVQSRTEAFF
TRBV5-1,TRBJ1-2,CASSGGTASYGYTF
TRBV6-5,TRBJ1-1,CASSYRLEAFF
TRBV5-4,TRBJ1-2,CASSQDGNYGYTF
TRBV19,TRBJ2-3,CASSPGVTDTQYF
TRBV4-3,TRBJ1-1,CASSQARRNTEAFF
TRBV28,TRBJ2-7,CASSSGGTGRKEYF
TRBV12-3/TRBV12-4,TRBJ1-3,CASSFRGGNTIYF
TRBV4-1,TRBJ2-4,CASSQERGRAYIQYF
TRBV6-6,TRBJ2-7,CASTSGWYEEYF
TRBV18,TRBJ1-6,CASSPRGGRDSPLHF
TRBV29-1,TRBJ2-3,CSVRSSPGQGSTDTQYF
TRBV6-1,TRBJ1-5,CASSDEGALQPQHF
TRBV7-2,TRBJ1-6,CASSFTGFGSPLHF
TRBV11-2,TRBJ1-2,CASSLEWGQSYGYTF
TRBV27,TRBJ1-5,CASSFTGGRSQPQHF
TRBV2,TRBJ1-2,CASSRTGDGYTF
TRBV5-4,TRBJ2-3,CASSRGTDFSPVDTQYF
TRBV7-2,TRBJ2-2,CASSARGMTGELFF
TRBV7-9,TRBJ1-1,CASSPTGVNTEAFF
TRBV30,TRBJ1-2,CAWEDSGYTF
TRBV6-5,TRBJ2-3,CASSKYRTEDTQYF
TRBV18,TRBJ2-7,CASSARDSDSYEQYF
TRBV19,TRBJ1-2,CASRVGLYGYTF
TRBV30,TRBJ2-6,CAWGQGTGANVLTF
TRBV29-1,TRBJ1-1,CSVEGPLNTEAFF
TRBV18,TRBJ2-7,CASSPSGQAAYEQYF
TRBV27,TRBJ2-7,CASSLSQQGAGEQYF
TRBV5-1,TRBJ2-2,CASSLSVFGGPNTGELFF
TRBV9,TRBJ1-2,CASSARWGYTF
TRBV30,TRBJ1-6,CAWSASGQGRSPLHF